These 13 T cell receptor beta chains were sequenced from one sample in a study of cytomegalovirus exposure and HLA in healthy donors. The PCR employed 60 Vbeta primers together with 13 Jbeta primers. Sequencing was performed with immunoSEQ multiplex PCR; in TCRdb, only in-frame clones are kept and a portion is missing. Of about 120,000 clones listed, about three quarters are singletons. The sample comprised PBMCs. The receptors come from a human donor in good health.

The chain links TRBV6-5 to TRBJ2-5; TRBD1 might be the D (6 bases). Germline CDR1 and CDR2: MNHEY and SVGAGI. CDR3 length: 13 residues. V dropped 4 bases and J dropped 9 bases, with 15 bases sitting between them. CDR3: CASSLRTEGSQYF. The CDR3 DNA is TGTGCCAGCAGTTTAAGGACAGAGGGATCCCAGTACTTC.

This rearrangement joins TRBV6-5 to TRBJ2-3; a weak D match, TRBD2 (6 bases). CDR3 length equals 15 residues. V lost 5 bases and J 4 bases, leaving 16 bases between the germline ends. Germline V gene lookup returns CDR1 MNHEY and CDR2 SVGAGI. The CDR3 region is CASSQPGVLADTQYF. The CDR3 nucleotides read TGTGCCAGCAGTCAACCGGGAGTCTTGGCAGATACGCAGTATTTT.

The rearrangement uses TRBV19 and TRBJ2-1; D is perhaps TRBD1 (6 bases). Germline lookup yields CDR1 LNHDA and CDR2 SQIVND (reference sequence). There are 13 residues in the CDR3. Trimming took 7 bases from V and 6 from J, leaving 13 bases between them. The CDR3 DNA sequence: TGTGCCAGTACTCCACAGGGTAGCAATGAGCAGTTCTTC. Its protein product is CASTPQGSNEQFF. Combining the CDR3 with reference TRBV19 and TRBJ2-1 gives the whole variable domain DGGITQSPKYLFRKEGQNVTLSCEQNLNHDAMYWYRQDPGQGLRLIYYSQIVNDFQKGDIAEGYSVSREKKESFPLTVTSAQKNPTAFYLCASTPQGSNEQFFGPGTRLTVL.

This clone was recorded only once. This chain uses TRBV6-6 with TRBJ2-1; tentative D call: TRBD1 (6 bases). Trimming left V 0 bases short and J 7 bases short, with 16 bases between. Per the germline V gene, CDR1 is MNHNY and CDR2 is SVGAGI (reference sequence). The CDR3 is 16 residues long. The CDR3 DNA sequence: TGTGCCAGCAGTTACTCGATACTACAGGGAAGGAATGAGCAGTTCTTC. Its translation: CASSYSILQGRNEQFF.

The chain has TRBV9 and TRBJ1-6; maybe TRBD1 (5 bases). This CDR3 is built from 17 residues. Germline V gene lookup returns CDR1 SGDLS and CDR2 YYNGEE. The V end was cut by 4 bases, the J end by 5 bases, with 19 bases between. CDR3: CASSPYSREVNNSPLHF. Here the CDR3 DNA reads TGTGCCAGCAGCCCCTACTCCAGGGAAGTGAATAATTCACCCCTCCACTTT.

This clone was seen a single time. This chain joins TRBV5-8 and TRBJ2-7; 15 bases are shared with TRBD2. CDR3 length: 15 residues. Germline assignment: CDR1 SGHTS and CDR2 YDEGEE. Trimming cost V 5 bases and J 2 bases; bases outside gene matches: 2. CDR3: CASRRTSGGAYEQYF. Written as DNA, the CDR3 is TGTGCCAGCAGGCGGACTAGCGGGGGGGCCTACGAGCAGTACTTC. Full variable domain (missing parts from reference TRBV5-8 and TRBJ2-7): EAGVTQSPTHLIKTRGQQATLRCSPISGHTSVYWYQQALGLGLQFLLWYDEGEERNRGNFPPRFSGRQFPNYSSELNVNALELEDSALYLCASRRTSGGAYEQYFGPGTRLTVT.

The chain combines TRBV18 with TRBJ2-5; the D gene is possibly TRBD2 (6 bases). CDR1 and CDR2 from the germline V gene are KGHSH and LQKENI. Trimming pared 5 bases from V and 4 bases from J, leaving 14 bases between. The CDR3 spans 14 residues. CDR3 loop: CASSTGHGGETQYF. In DNA form, the CDR3 reads TGTGCCAGCTCAACGGGCCACGGGGGAGAGACCCAGTACTTC.

This chain connects TRBV5-1 to TRBJ2-3, with TRBD2 matching over 8 bases. The CDR3 is 15 residues long. Germline trimming cut 5 bases from V and 4 bases from J; bases unmatched to any gene: 9. The germline V gene encodes CDR1 SGHRS and CDR2 YFSETQ. The CDR3 nucleotides read TGCGCCAGCAGTTTAGGCGGGGGGTTGGCAGATACGCAGTATTTT. It is translated as CASSLGGGLADTQYF.

This chain links TRBV28 with TRBJ1-2, with TRBD1 identical over 9 bases. After removal of 6 bases from V and 5 bases from J, the junction contained 13 bases not matched to a gene. Germline CDR1 is MDHEN and CDR2 is SYDVKM. CDR3 length equals 16 residues. CDR3 sequence: CASSPRRQGERYGYTF. CDR3 sequence (DNA): TGTGCCAGCAGCCCCCGCAGACAGGGGGAGAGGTATGGCTACACCTTC.

The chain has TRBV21-1 and TRBJ1-1; the table assigns TRBD1, which was not confirmed against the DNA. TRBV21-1 is a documented pseudogene. The CDR3 has 16 residues. The DNA for the CDR3 is TGTGCCAGCAGCAAACTGGAGGGGGCGCACGTCACTGAAGCTTTCTTT. Residues: CASSKLEGAHVTEAFF.

The rearrangement joins TRBV2 to TRBJ2-7; 10 bases agree with TRBD2. From germline, CDR1 is SNHLY and CDR2 FYNNEI. The CDR3 covers 13 residues. Trimming removed 8 bases from V and 3 bases from J; junction bases left unmatched: 4. CDR3 sequence reads: CASLAGGHYEQYF. Here the CDR3 DNA reads TGTGCCAGCTTAGCGGGGGGCCACTACGAGCAGTACTTC.

The chain couples TRBV2 to TRBJ2-1; D gene uncertain. Trimming pared 10 bases from V and 8 bases from J, leaving 12 bases between. CDR1 is SNHLY, CDR2 FYNNEI, per germline. The CDR3 covers 11 residues. The CDR3 loop reads CATLTADEQFF. As DNA, the CDR3 is TGTGCCACCCTGACTGCCGATGAGCAGTTCTTC.

V is TRBV29-1 and J is TRBJ1-1; no firm D call. The germline CDR1 and CDR2 sequences are SQVTM and ANQGSEA. Trimming stripped 5 bases from V and 2 bases from J, with 15 bases between. The CDR3 has 14 amino acids. The CDR3 region has the DNA TGCAGCGTTCCCACAGAGCCGATTAACACTGAAGCTTTCTTT. As protein: CSVPTEPINTEAFF.